The 20 T cell receptor beta chains below all came from one sample that was sequenced in a study of blood T cell repertoires in COVID-19 (dated by TCRdb to 2019 to 2021). The library was built by means of the immunoSEQ multiplex PCR assay. TCRdb took over this immuneACCESS table, retaining in-frame rearrangements with V and J assigned. Such tables are incomplete; in checked studies, under half of the missing clones stem from an unresolved V gene, and the remainder is unexplained. This sample has hundreds of thousands of clones in its table, and nearly 90% of those were observed once. The top ten hold over 8.5% of the sample. The sample taken for sequencing was peripheral blood. The receptor source for this set is a woman aged 30 to 39 with COVID-19, enrolled during active disease.

This chain joins TRBV6-5 and TRBJ1-4; no clear D. Germline values: CDR1 MNHEY, CDR2 SVGAGI. Trimming took off 9 bases at V and 3 bases at J, with 11 bases between the two ends. The CDR3 sequence is 13 residues long. The CDR3 here is CASSGVPNEKLFF. CDR3 DNA sequence: TGTGCCAGTTCTGGAGTCCCTAATGAAAAACTGTTTTTT.

The chain combines TRBV18 with TRBJ1-2, with 11 bases aligning to TRBD1. The V gene end was trimmed by 2 bases and the J gene end by 7 bases; junction bases not matched to a gene: 0. There are 13 residues in the CDR3. CDR1 KGHSH and CDR2 LQKENI come from the germline V gene. The CDR3 region is CASSPGTGGGYTF. In DNA form, the CDR3 reads TGTGCCAGCTCACCAGGGACAGGGGGTGGCTACACCTTC.

The CDR3 nucleotides are TGCGCCAGCAGCCTTCGATCGAGGGCCACAGATACGCAGTATTTT. Translating gives CASSLRSRATDTQYF. The chain carries TRBV5-1 and TRBJ2-3, with D possibly being TRBD2 (5 bases). The CDR3 has 15 amino acids. The ends were cut back, 4 bases at V and 2 bases at J, with 14 bases in the middle. Germline lookup yields CDR1 SGHRS and CDR2 YFSETQ.

The chain combines TRBV9 with TRBJ1-6; tentatively, D is TRBD1 (6 bases). Trimming removed 3 bases at V and 7 bases at J, with 11 bases between. The CDR3 extends over 14 amino acids. Per germline, CDR1 SGDLS and CDR2 YYNGEE. CDR3 protein: CASSGTGQNSPLHF. DNA for the CDR3: TGTGCCAGCAGCGGCACAGGGCAGAATTCACCCCTCCACTTT.

This clone was picked up one time. The rearrangement joins TRBV5-1 to TRBJ2-2, with D tentatively TRBD1 (5 bases). The germline V and J ends were trimmed by 2 bases and 3 bases, with 20 bases remaining between them. The CDR3 length is 18 residues. Germline CDR1 reads SGHRS; CDR2 reads YFSETQ. The CDR3 nucleotides read TGCGCCAGCAGCTTAGAGGCCCGGGTAGGGGTTTACACCGGGGAGCTGTTTTTT. Encoded protein: CASSLEARVGVYTGELFF.

V is TRBV6-5 and J is TRBJ2-7; TRBD1 matches 7 bases. Germline CDR1 MNHEY, CDR2 SVGAGI. The V gene end was trimmed by 11 bases and the J gene end by 4 bases; junction bases not matched to a gene: 11. The length of the CDR3 is 13 residues. The CDR3 DNA reads as TGTGCCTTACAACAGGGGAATTCGTACGAGCAGTACTTC. Translating gives CALQQGNSYEQYF.

The CDR3 loop is CASSSLPRTGDNEQYF. In nucleotides, the CDR3 is TGTGCCAGCAGCTCGCTACCCCGGACAGGGGATAACGAGCAGTACTTC. The V call is TRBV27, the J call TRBJ2-7, with 9 bases lining up with TRBD1. This CDR3 has 16 residues. From germline, CDR1 is MNHEY and CDR2 SMNVEV (reference sequence). The V gene end was trimmed by 6 bases and the J gene end by 5 bases; junction bases not matched to a gene: 14.

V gene TRBV5-4 combines with J gene TRBJ2-7; 8 bases match TRBD1. Per the germline V gene, CDR1 is SGHNT and CDR2 is YYREEE (reference sequence). J gave up 5 bases and V 4 bases, and 5 bases lay outside the gene matches. The CDR3 covers 13 residues. CDR3 DNA: TGTGCCAGCAGCCCACACAGGGGGGACGAGCAGTACTTC. As protein: CASSPHRGDEQYF.

This sequence joins TRBV6-2 or TRBV6-3 and TRBJ2-7, with 15 nucleotides matching TRBD2. The CDR3 is 16 amino acids. Germline V gene lookup returns CDR1 MNHEY and CDR2 SVGEGT. V lost 5 bases to trimming and J lost 3 bases; unmatched junction nucleotides: 5. The CDR3 nucleotides are TGTGCCAGCAGTCTGGGACTAGCGGGGGGCGGCTACGAGCAGTACTTC. The encoded protein is CASSLGLAGGGYEQYF.

Here the CDR3 DNA reads TGTGCCATCAAGGGAAGCGGGGGGCGCTTGTATGGCTATGGCTACACCTTC. Translated, it gives CAIKGSGGRLYGYGYTF. The chain links TRBV10-3 to TRBJ1-2; possible D gene TRBD1, 6 bases. This CDR3 spans 17 amino acids. Germline V gene lookup returns CDR1 ENHRY and CDR2 SYGVKD. Trimming left V 7 bases short and J 4 bases short, with 25 bases between.

In its sample, this clone was seen once. This chain joins TRBV25-1 and TRBJ1-5; 9 nucleotides match TRBD1. Germline CDR1 MGHDK, CDR2 SYGVNS. The CDR3 is 16 amino acids. Trimming at V came to 4 bases and at J to 7 bases, leaving 11 bases not matched to a gene. The CDR3 is CASSAPPGQGTQPQHF. CDR3 DNA: TGTGCCAGCAGTGCCCCCCCGGGACAGGGTACACAGCCCCAGCATTTT.

The chain joins TRBV12-3 or TRBV12-4 to TRBJ2-7; D is perhaps TRBD1 (6 bases). The CDR3 has 13 amino acids. Between the trimmed V and J ends, which lost 7 bases and 1 base, there was a span of 11 bases. Here the CDR3 reads CASILQGSYEQYF. The CDR3, as DNA: TGTGCCAGCATCTTACAGGGATCCTACGAGCAGTACTTC.

The chain recombines TRBV7-2 with TRBJ1-1; 8 bases match TRBD1. V shed 3 bases, J shed 5 bases, and the junction held 2 bases outside the gene matches. Germline lookup yields CDR1 SGHTA and CDR2 FQGNSA. The CDR3 has 13 residues. This chain's CDR3 is CASSFGQGTEAFF. In DNA, the CDR3 is TGTGCCAGCAGCTTCGGACAGGGAACTGAAGCTTTCTTT.

The chain couples TRBV2 to TRBJ2-3; 12 bases line up with TRBD2. The CDR3 has 14 residues. The germline V gene has CDR1 SNHLY and CDR2 FYNNEI. V shed 8 bases, J shed 4 bases, and the junction held 4 bases outside the gene matches. CDR3 nucleotide sequence: TGTGCCAGCCGATCTAGCGGGGGGGCAGATACGCAGTATTTT. Its translation: CASRSSGGADTQYF. The entire variable domain, with the rest obtained from reference TRBV2 and TRBJ2-3, is as follows: EPEVTQTPSHQVTQMGQEVILRCVPISNHLYFYWYRQILGQKVEFLVSFYNNEISEKSEIFDDQFSVERPDGSNFTLKIRSTKLEDSAMYFCASRSSGGADTQYFGPGTRLTVL.

The chain carries TRBV14 and TRBJ2-2, with 7 positions matching TRBD1. Trimming at V came to 4 bases and at J to 6 bases, leaving 5 bases not matched to a gene. The CDR3 totals 14 residues. CDR1 is SGHDN and CDR2 is FVKESK in the germline V gene. In nucleotides, the CDR3 is TGTGCCAGCAGCCCTCACAGGGGCGCCGGGGAGCTGTTTTTT. Translated, it gives CASSPHRGAGELFF.

V is TRBV4-1 and J is TRBJ2-5; D is perhaps TRBD1 (5 bases). The V gene's germline CDR1 is MGHRA and CDR2 YSYEKL. There are 16 residues in the CDR3. Trimming took off 0 bases at V and 1 base at J, with 12 bases between the two ends. The CDR3 protein is CASSQDDSRIQETQYF. The DNA of the CDR3 is TGCGCCAGCAGCCAAGACGACAGTAGGATCCAAGAGACCCAGTACTTC.

The genes are TRBV11-2 and TRBJ2-7, with D perhaps matching TRBD2 (5 bases). Between the trimmed V and J ends, which lost 8 bases and 2 bases, there was a span of 19 bases. This CDR3 spans 15 amino acids. CDR1 is SGHAT and CDR2 is FQNNGV in the germline V gene. CDR3 nucleotide sequence: TGTGCCAGCGGGCCGCTCCTAACGGAGGCCTACGAGCAGTACTTC. Residues: CASGPLLTEAYEQYF.

The CDR3 sequence: CASRGHGYTF. The CDR3 DNA follows: TGTGCCAGCAGGGGCCATGGCTACACCTTC. This chain joins TRBV6-5 and TRBJ1-2, with D uncertain. Trimming stripped 6 bases from V and 6 bases from J, with 5 bases between. CDR3 length: 10 residues. Germline-derived CDR1 and CDR2 are MNHEY and SVGAGI.

The chain couples TRBV6-5 to TRBJ2-5; weak D call: TRBD1 (6 bases). V shed 4 bases and J shed 5 bases, with 20 bases lying between them. The CDR3 is 16 amino acids. Germline V gene data show CDR1 as MNHEY and CDR2 as SVGAGI. The CDR3 protein is CASSSGTGMAGETQYF. The CDR3 DNA reads TGTGCCAGCAGTTCTGGAACAGGGATGGCAGGGGAGACCCAGTACTTC.

V usage is TRBV5-4 and J usage is TRBJ1-1, with a weak D call TRBD1 (6 bases). The germline V gene has CDR1 SGHNT and CDR2 YYREEE (reference sequence). Trimming took 3 bases from V and 7 from J, leaving 19 bases between them. The CDR3 has 15 residues. CDR3: CASSSPQTGQIEAFF. In nucleotides, the CDR3 is TGTGCCAGCAGCTCCCCCCAGACTGGACAGATTGAAGCTTTCTTT. Combining the CDR3 with reference TRBV5-4 and TRBJ1-1 gives the whole variable domain ETGVTQSPTHLIKTRGQQVTLRCSSQSGHNTVSWYQQALGQGPQFIFQYYREEENGRGNFPPRFSGLQFPNYSSELNVNALELDDSALYLCASSSPQTGQIEAFFGQGTRLTVV.